This entry concerns a single T cell receptor beta chain. These data are taken from a study of shared clonotypes between healthy human individuals. Study information: A donor's plate count was three for CD4 naive and three for CD4 memory; CD8 naive had two and CD8 memory one.

Produced via immunoSEQ multiplex PCR; TCRdb's table is partial and in-frame only. The repertoire holds around 2.5 million clones, with 93% as singletons. The length of the CDR3 is 15 residues. Trimming pared 0 bases from V and 5 bases from J, leaving 13 bases between. Germline CDR1 and CDR2: LGHNA and YSLEER. What was sequenced was naive CD4+ T cells from PBMCs. Specified subset: CD45RA+ positively selected. The genes are TRBV4-3 and TRBJ1-2; D remains unclear. The TCR sequence derives from a man in his late teens or twenties in good health. Some clones in this sample may be carry-over from other donors' samples. CDR3 in amino acids: CASSQDLDGTYGYTF. Here the CDR3 DNA reads TGCGCCAGCAGCCAAGATTTGGACGGCACATATGGCTACACCTTC.